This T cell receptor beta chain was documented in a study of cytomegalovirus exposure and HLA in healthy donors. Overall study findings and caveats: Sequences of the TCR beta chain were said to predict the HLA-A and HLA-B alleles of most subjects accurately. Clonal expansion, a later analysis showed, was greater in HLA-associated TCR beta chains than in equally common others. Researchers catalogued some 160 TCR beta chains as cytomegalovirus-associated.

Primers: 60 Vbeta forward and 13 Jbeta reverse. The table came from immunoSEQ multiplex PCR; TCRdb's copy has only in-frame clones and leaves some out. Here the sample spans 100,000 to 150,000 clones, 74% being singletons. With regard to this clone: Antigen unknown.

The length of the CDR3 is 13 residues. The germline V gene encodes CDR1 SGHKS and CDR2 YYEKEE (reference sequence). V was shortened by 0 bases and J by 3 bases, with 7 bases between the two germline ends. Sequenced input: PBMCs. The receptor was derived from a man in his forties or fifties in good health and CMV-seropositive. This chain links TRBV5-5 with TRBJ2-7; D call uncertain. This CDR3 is CASSLDVDYEQYF. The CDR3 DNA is TGTGCCAGCAGCTTGGATGTAGACTACGAGCAGTACTTC. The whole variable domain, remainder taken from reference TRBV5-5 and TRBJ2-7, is DAGVTQSPTHLIKTRGQQVTLRCSPISGHKSVSWYQQVLGQGPQFIFQYYEKEERGRGNFPDRFSARQFPNYSSELNVNALLLGDSALYLCASSLDVDYEQYFGPGTRLTVT.